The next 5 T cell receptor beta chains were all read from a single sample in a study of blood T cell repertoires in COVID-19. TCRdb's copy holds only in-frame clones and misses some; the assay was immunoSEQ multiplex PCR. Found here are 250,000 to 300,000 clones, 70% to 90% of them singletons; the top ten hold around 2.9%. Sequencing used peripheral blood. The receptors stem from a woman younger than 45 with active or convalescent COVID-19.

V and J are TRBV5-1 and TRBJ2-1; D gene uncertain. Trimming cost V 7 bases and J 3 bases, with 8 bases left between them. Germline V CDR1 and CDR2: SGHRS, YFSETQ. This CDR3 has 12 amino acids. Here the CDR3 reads CASSENYNEQFF. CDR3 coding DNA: TGCGCCAGCTCTGAGAACTACAATGAGCAGTTCTTC. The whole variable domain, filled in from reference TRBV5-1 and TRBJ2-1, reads KAGVTQTPRYLIKTRGQQVTLSCSPISGHRSVSWYQQTPGQGLQFLFEYFSETQRNKGNFPGRFSGRQFSNSRSEMNVSTLELGDSALYLCASSENYNEQFFGPGTRLTVL.

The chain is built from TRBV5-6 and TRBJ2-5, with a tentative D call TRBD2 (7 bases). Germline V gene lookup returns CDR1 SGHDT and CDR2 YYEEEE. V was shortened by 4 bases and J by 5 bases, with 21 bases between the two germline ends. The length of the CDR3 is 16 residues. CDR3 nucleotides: TGTGCCAGCAGCAGGGGTAGGGGGGGAGCTTTGGAGACCCAGTACTTC. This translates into CASSRGRGGALETQYF.

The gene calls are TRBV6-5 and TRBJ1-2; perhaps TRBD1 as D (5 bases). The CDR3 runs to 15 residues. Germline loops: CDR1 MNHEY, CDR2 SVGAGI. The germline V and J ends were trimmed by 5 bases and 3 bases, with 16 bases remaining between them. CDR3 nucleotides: TGTGCCAGCAGTCCTTTCTTTGACAGCCACTATGGCTACACCTTC. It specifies CASSPFFDSHYGYTF.

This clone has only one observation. Here the CDR3 reads CASSGDSRGNEQFF. The CDR3 DNA sequence: TGTGCCAGCAGTGGGGATAGTCGGGGGAATGAGCAGTTCTTC. The V gene is TRBV2, the J gene TRBJ2-1; D perhaps matches TRBD2 (6 bases). This CDR3 has 14 amino acids. Germline V gives CDR1 SNHLY, CDR2 FYNNEI. With 4 bases removed from V and 7 bases from J, the gap between germline ends came to 14 bases.

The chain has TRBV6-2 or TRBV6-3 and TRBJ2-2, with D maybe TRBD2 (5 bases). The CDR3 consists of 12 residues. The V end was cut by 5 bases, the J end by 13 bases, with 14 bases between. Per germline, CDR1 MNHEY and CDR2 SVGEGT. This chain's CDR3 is CASSARTAGLFF. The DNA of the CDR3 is TGTGCCAGCAGTGCTCGGACTGCCGGGCTGTTTTTT.